This TCR beta chain was sequenced in a study of shared clonotypes between healthy human individuals. Study-wide findings and caveats: Clonotypes shared by all four donors outscored non-shared clonotypes in generation probability. Some naive CD4 clonotypes, 4% to 6%, turned up in common across a handful of donors. In general, naive subsets displayed greater estimated richness than memory subsets did.

Concerning this clone itself: The antigen remains undetermined.

J lost 5 bases, V lost 4 bases, and 8 bases had no gene match. The CDR3 is 16 amino acids. Germline V gives CDR1 SGHKS, CDR2 YYEKEE (reference sequence). HIV-negative, healthy adults without recent acute infections or vaccinations were the donors. TCRdb's copy holds only in-frame clones and misses some; the assay was immunoSEQ multiplex PCR. The sample records under 750,000 clones, 72% being singletons. The TCR was taken from a woman in her 30s in good health. The sequencing sample was made of memory CD4+ T cells sorted from blood. Subset defined: CD45RA-negative fraction. This chain uses TRBV5-5 with TRBJ2-2; TRBD2 matches 10 bases. CDR3 DNA: TGTGCCAGCAGCCTGATGCCACTAGCGGGGACCGGGGAGCTGTTTTTT. Encoded protein: CASSLMPLAGTGELFF. Looking up the rest from reference TRBV5-5 and TRBJ2-2 gives the full variable domain: DAGVTQSPTHLIKTRGQQVTLRCSPISGHKSVSWYQQVLGQGPQFIFQYYEKEERGRGNFPDRFSARQFPNYSSELNVNALLLGDSALYLCASSLMPLAGTGELFFGEGSRLTVL.